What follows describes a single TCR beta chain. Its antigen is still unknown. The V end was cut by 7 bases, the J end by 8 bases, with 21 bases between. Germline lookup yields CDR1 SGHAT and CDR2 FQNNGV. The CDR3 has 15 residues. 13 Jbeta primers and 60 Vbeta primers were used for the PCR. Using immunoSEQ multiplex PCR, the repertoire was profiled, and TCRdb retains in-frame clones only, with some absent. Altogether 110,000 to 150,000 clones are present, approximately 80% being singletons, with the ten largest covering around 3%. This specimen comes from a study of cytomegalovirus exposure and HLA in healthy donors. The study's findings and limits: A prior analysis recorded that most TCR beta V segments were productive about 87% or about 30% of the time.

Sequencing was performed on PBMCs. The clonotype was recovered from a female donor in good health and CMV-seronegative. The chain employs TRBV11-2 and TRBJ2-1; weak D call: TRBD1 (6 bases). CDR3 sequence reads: CASNSARGLGDEQFF. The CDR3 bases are TGTGCCAGCAACTCAGCCAGGGGTCTCGGGGATGAGCAGTTCTTC.